This T cell receptor beta chain emerged from a study of blood T cell repertoires in COVID-19. Profiling relied on immunoSEQ multiplex PCR, and the TCRdb table lists in-frame clones only, not all of them. Of 150,000 to 180,000 clones listed, over 60% are singletons. The CDR3 loop spans 16 amino acids. V dropped 4 bases and J dropped 3 bases, with 15 bases sitting between them. The germline V gene has CDR1 LNHDA and CDR2 SQIVND (reference sequence). Sequenced input: peripheral blood. This TCR was recovered from a man older than 75 with acute or convalescent COVID-19. V usage is TRBV19 and J usage is TRBJ2-2; D possibly corresponds to TRBD1 (6 bases). CDR3 sequence reads: CASSTFTGLDTGELFF. CDR3 bases: TGTGCCAGTAGTACCTTTACAGGGTTAGACACCGGGGAGCTGTTTTTT.